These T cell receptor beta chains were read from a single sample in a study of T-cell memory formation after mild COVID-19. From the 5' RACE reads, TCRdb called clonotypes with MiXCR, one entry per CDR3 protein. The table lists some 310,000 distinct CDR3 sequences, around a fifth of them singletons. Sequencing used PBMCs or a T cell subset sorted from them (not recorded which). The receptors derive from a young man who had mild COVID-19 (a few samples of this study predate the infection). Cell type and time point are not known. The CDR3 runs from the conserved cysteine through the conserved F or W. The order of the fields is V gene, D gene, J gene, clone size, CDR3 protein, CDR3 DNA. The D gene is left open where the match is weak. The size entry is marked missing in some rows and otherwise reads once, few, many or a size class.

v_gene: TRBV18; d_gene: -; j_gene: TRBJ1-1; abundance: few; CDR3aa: CASSPRMGGLNTEAFF; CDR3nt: TGTGCCAGCTCACCCAGAATGGGGGGACTTAACACTGAAGCTTTCTTT
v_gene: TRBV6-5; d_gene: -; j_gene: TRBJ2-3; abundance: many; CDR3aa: CASSYSGADTQYF; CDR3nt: TGTGCCAGCAGTTACTCGGGAGCGGATACGCAGTATTTT
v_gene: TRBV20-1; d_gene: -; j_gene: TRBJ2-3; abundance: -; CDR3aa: CSAHISWDTQYF; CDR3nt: TGCAGTGCTCATATTAGCTGGGATACGCAGTATTTT
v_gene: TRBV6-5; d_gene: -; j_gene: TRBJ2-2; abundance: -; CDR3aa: CASRRLVGGELFF; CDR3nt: TGTGCCAGCAGGCGACTAGTCGGTGGGGAGCTGTTTTTT
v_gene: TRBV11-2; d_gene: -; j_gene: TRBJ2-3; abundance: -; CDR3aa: CASSFSGGGQDTQYF; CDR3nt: TGTGCCAGCAGCTTTTCAGGGGGGGGGCAGGATACGCAGTATTTT
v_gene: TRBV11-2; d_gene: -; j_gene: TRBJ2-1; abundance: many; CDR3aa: CASTAWGVNEQFF; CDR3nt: TGTGCCAGCACTGCCTGGGGGGTGAATGAGCAGTTCTTC
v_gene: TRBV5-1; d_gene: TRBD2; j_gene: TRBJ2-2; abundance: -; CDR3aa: CASSIAGTNTGELFF; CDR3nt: TGCGCCAGCAGTATAGCGGGAACAAACACCGGGGAGCTGTTTTTT
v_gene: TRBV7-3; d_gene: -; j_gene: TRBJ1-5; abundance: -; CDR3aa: CASSRQSGQPQHF; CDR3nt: TGTGCCAGCAGCCGACAGTCGGGTCAGCCCCAGCATTTT
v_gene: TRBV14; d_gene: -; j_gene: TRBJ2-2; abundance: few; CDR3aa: CASSQVIGELFF; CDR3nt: TGTGCCAGCAGCCAAGTAATCGGGGAGCTGTTTTTT
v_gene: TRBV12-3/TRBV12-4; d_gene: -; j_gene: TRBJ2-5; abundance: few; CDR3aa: CASSLSVGTQYF; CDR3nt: TGTGCCAGCAGCCTATCGGTCGGGACCCAGTACTTC
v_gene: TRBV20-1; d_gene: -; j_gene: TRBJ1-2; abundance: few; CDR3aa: CSARGQVPSGGYTF; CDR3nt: TGCAGTGCTAGGGGGCAGGTACCCTCGGGAGGCTACACCTTC
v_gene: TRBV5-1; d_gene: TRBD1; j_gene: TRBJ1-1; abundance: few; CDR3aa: CASSPTGGFGTEAFF; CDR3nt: TGCGCCAGCAGCCCTACAGGGGGCTTTGGGACTGAAGCTTTCTTT
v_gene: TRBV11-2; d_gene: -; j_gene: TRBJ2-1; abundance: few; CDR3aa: CASSSRELSYNEQFF; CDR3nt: TGTGCCAGCAGCTCCAGGGAACTCTCCTACAATGAGCAGTTCTTC
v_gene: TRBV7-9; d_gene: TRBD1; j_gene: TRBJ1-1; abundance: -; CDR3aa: CASSSDRGREAFF; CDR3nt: TGTGCCAGCAGCTCGGACAGGGGGCGAGAGGCTTTCTTT
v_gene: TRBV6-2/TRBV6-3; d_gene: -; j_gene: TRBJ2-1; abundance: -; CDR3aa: CASSYNGFYNEQFF; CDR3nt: TGTGCCAGCAGTTATAACGGATTCTACAATGAGCAGTTCTTC
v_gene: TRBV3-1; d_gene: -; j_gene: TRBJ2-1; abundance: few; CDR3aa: CASSQELGGNNEQFF; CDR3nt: TGTGCCAGCAGCCAAGAATTAGGTGGAAACAATGAGCAGTTCTTC
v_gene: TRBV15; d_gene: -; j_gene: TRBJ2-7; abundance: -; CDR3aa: CATSRDSAEQYF; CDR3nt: TGTGCCACCAGCAGAGATTCAGCCGAGCAGTACTTC
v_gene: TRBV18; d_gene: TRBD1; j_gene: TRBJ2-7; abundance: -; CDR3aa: CASSPGTGGIYEQYF; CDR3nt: TGTGCCAGCTCACCAGGGACAGGGGGCATCTACGAGCAGTACTTC
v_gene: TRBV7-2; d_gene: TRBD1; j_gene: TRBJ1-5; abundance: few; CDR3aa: CASSLGQGVGNQPQHF; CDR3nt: TGTGCCAGCAGCTTGGGACAGGGCGTGGGCAATCAGCCCCAGCATTTT
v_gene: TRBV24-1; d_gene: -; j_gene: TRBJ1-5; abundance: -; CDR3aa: CATSSEGFGQPQHF; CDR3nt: TGTGCCACCAGCTCCGAAGGGTTTGGTCAGCCCCAGCATTTT
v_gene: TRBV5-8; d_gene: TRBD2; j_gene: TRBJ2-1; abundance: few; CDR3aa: CASSPSVAGGQFF; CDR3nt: TGTGCCAGCAGCCCGTCGGTAGCGGGGGGGCAGTTCTTC
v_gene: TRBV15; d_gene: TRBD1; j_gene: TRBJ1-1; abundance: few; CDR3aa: CATSRDTGTGNTEAFF; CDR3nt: TGTGCCACCAGCAGGGACACCGGGACAGGGAACACTGAAGCTTTCTTT
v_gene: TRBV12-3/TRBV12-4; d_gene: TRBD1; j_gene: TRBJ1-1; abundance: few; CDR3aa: CASSFQGGDSEAFF; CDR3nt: TGTGCCAGCAGTTTTCAGGGGGGCGATAGTGAAGCTTTCTTT